Listed below are T cell receptor beta chains from one sample, sequenced in a study of response to subunit inactivated influenza vaccine. In TCRdb, the RT-PCR reads were re-called with MiXCR into one record per CDR3 protein. The data hold approximately 520,000 distinct CDR3 sequences, with 16% observed a single time. The material was CD4+ T cells sorted from PBMCs, obtained less than 30 months after vaccination. These receptors came from a man between 50 and 75 years old who received an inactivated influenza vaccine. Each CDR3 is given with its conserved first and last residue.

J gene: TRBJ1-2; V gene: TRBV6-5; CDR3 protein: CASSYTTGLMGYTF
J gene: TRBJ2-7; V gene: TRBV29-1; CDR3 protein: CSVPGGPTPYEQYF
J gene: TRBJ2-5; V gene: TRBV20-1; CDR3 protein: CSPAGGPQETQYF
J gene: TRBJ2-1; V gene: TRBV29-1; CDR3 protein: CSVGRGPGINNEQFF
J gene: TRBJ2-3; V gene: TRBV18; CDR3 protein: CASSPTYTDTQYF
J gene: TRBJ1-5; V gene: TRBV27; CDR3 protein: CASKGEGQPQHF
J gene: TRBJ2-5; V gene: TRBV4-2; CDR3 protein: CASSIRDREETQYF
J gene: TRBJ2-2; V gene: TRBV28; CDR3 protein: CASSSTLGTGELFF
J gene: TRBJ2-5; V gene: TRBV9; CDR3 protein: CASSVGQGQQTQYF
J gene: TRBJ1-4; V gene: TRBV6-5; CDR3 protein: CASSLNLGEKLFF
J gene: TRBJ2-7; V gene: TRBV10-3; CDR3 protein: CAISEGTGWHF
J gene: TRBJ1-1; V gene: TRBV20-1; CDR3 protein: CSARSGGLRTEAFF
J gene: TRBJ2-1; V gene: TRBV12-3/TRBV12-4; CDR3 protein: CASSFEASSYNEQFF
J gene: TRBJ2-7; V gene: TRBV3-1; CDR3 protein: CASSQGDSIRYEQYF
J gene: TRBJ2-2; V gene: TRBV5-1; CDR3 protein: CASSLVPRTSGRTEELFF
J gene: TRBJ2-7; V gene: TRBV5-6; CDR3 protein: CASSLRQGGAYEQYF
J gene: TRBJ2-3; V gene: TRBV28; CDR3 protein: CASSLSPLAGFTDTQYF
J gene: TRBJ2-1; V gene: TRBV12-3/TRBV12-4; CDR3 protein: CASSFRQLAGDNEQFF